This T cell receptor (beta chain) is from a study of cytomegalovirus exposure and HLA in healthy donors. Study results and limitations: With DRB1 most and HLA-C fewest, TCR association rates differed between HLA loci in a later analysis. Accurate prediction of most subjects' HLA-A and HLA-B alleles from TCR beta sequences was reported.

Comments on this clone: Its specificity is not known.

PCR primers comprised 60 Vbeta and 13 Jbeta primers. Assay used: immunoSEQ multiplex PCR; TCRdb lists only in-frame clones, some missing. The table has roughly 100,000 clones, roughly two thirds seen once. V lost 1 base, J lost 5 bases, and 8 bases stayed unmatched. CDR3 length equals 14 residues. Germline-derived CDR1 and CDR2 are GTSNPN and SVGIG (reference sequence). The sequence was collected from a man aged 25 to 45 in good health and CMV-seronegative. The chain couples TRBV30 to TRBJ2-7, with 7 positions matching TRBD1. The sequenced sample consisted of PBMCs. The CDR3 DNA is TGTGCCTGGAGTGCCTCGACAGGGAGTGACGAGCAGTACTTC. Its translation: CAWSASTGSDEQYF.